Presented here are 23 T cell receptor beta chains from one specimen sequenced in a study of blood T cell repertoires in COVID-19. Measured with immunoSEQ multiplex PCR; TCRdb has only the in-frame clones, and not every one. The sample holds about 250,000 clones, 65% to 90% seen once. The specimen was peripheral blood. These receptor sequences come from a man aged 50 to 59 with COVID-19, enrolled during active disease.

Of note for this clone: Other DNA sequences in this specimen translate into the identical CDR3. The chain is built from TRBV18 and TRBJ1-1; tentatively, D is TRBD1 (5 bases). The CDR3 runs to 13 residues. The germline V and J ends were trimmed by 2 bases and 3 bases, with 7 bases remaining between them. CDR1 is KGHSH, CDR2 LQKENI, per germline. CDR3 sequence: CASSPSRDTEAFF. CDR3 in DNA: TGTGCCAGCTCACCATCCAGGGACACTGAAGCTTTCTTT.

CDR3 nucleotide sequence: TGTGCCAGCAACCAGGGCCCCTCCTACGAGCAGTACTTC. It specifies CASNQGPSYEQYF. The chain joins TRBV2 to TRBJ2-7; maybe TRBD1 (5 bases). Trimming removed 7 bases from V and 0 bases from J, with 10 bases in between. Germline assignment: CDR1 SNHLY and CDR2 FYNNEI. This CDR3 contains 13 residues.

V gene TRBV7-9 combines with J gene TRBJ2-2; the match to TRBD1 covers 9 bases. This CDR3 has 17 amino acids. Germline CDR1 is SEHNR and CDR2 is FQNEAQ (reference sequence). Trimming cost V 5 bases and J 4 bases; bases outside gene matches: 11. The CDR3 is CASSLQGAGLRTGELFF. CDR3 DNA: TGTGCCAGCAGCCTACAGGGGGCGGGGTTGCGCACCGGGGAGCTGTTTTTT.

The chain combines TRBV7-2 with TRBJ2-3; 9 bases are shared with TRBD2. Germline CDR1 is SGHTA and CDR2 is FQGNSA. With V trimmed by 1 base and J by 1 base, 6 bases remained unmatched. This CDR3 contains 17 residues. The CDR3 coding sequence is TGTGCCAGCAGCTTAGGGTTTTCTAGCGGGGGCACAGATACGCAGTATTTT. It specifies CASSLGFSSGGTDTQYF.

The chain recombines TRBV4-1 with TRBJ2-3, with D hard to call. The CDR3 length is 13 residues. Trimming shortened V by 0 bases and J by 3 bases, and 4 bases separated the two germline ends. CDR1 MGHRA and CDR2 YSYEKL come from the germline V gene. CDR3 residues: CASSQDRTDTQYF. The CDR3 nucleotides read TGCGCCAGCAGCCAAGATCGGACAGATACGCAGTATTTT.

This clone was seen only a few times. The chain is built from TRBV5-1 and TRBJ2-3; D is perhaps TRBD2 (6 bases). CDR1 is SGHRS, CDR2 YFSETQ, per germline. The CDR3 covers 19 residues. Trimming took 2 bases from V and 6 from J, leaving 28 bases between them. The CDR3 reads CASSFPTMGRGLRYDTQYF. CDR3 sequence (DNA): TGCGCCAGCAGCTTTCCCACCATGGGGCGGGGCTTGAGGTATGATACGCAGTATTTT. Full variable domain (remainder filled in from reference TRBV5-1 and TRBJ2-3): KAGVTQTPRYLIKTRGQQVTLSCSPISGHRSVSWYQQTPGQGLQFLFEYFSETQRNKGNFPGRFSGRQFSNSRSEMNVSTLELGDSALYLCASSFPTMGRGLRYDTQYFGPGTRLTVL.

This chain uses TRBV7-2 with TRBJ1-6, with no clear D. The CDR3 totals 15 residues. Germline V gives CDR1 SGHTA, CDR2 FQGNSA. Trimming took 2 bases from V and 5 from J, leaving 10 bases between them. CDR3 nucleotide sequence: TGTGCCAGCAGCTTATTTCAGGTTCATAATTCACCCCTCCACTTT. Translating gives CASSLFQVHNSPLHF.

The chain joins TRBV6-6 to TRBJ2-7, with a weak D call TRBD1 (5 bases). V was pared by 5 bases and J by 6 bases, with 11 bases between. The CDR3 spans 12 residues. Germline CDR1 reads MNHNY; CDR2 reads SVGAGI (reference sequence). The CDR3 nucleotides are TGTGCCAGCAGTAAAGACAGTCCCGAGCAGTACTTC. Translation: CASSKDSPEQYF.

The chain employs TRBV9 and TRBJ2-3, with 13 bases identical to TRBD2. This CDR3 region has 18 residues. Trimming removed 4 bases from V and 0 bases from J; junction bases left unmatched: 8. In germline, CDR1 is SGDLS, CDR2 YYNGEE. DNA for the CDR3: TGTGCCAGCAGCCCTGGGACTAGCGGGGCGTCTAGCACAGATACGCAGTATTTT. It yields the protein CASSPGTSGASSTDTQYF.

This clone has only a few counts. The same CDR3 arises from other DNA sequences in this sample as well. J is TRBJ1-2 and V is TRBV19; D is unresolved. The germline gives CDR1 LNHDA, CDR2 SQIVND (reference sequence). CDR3 length: 13 amino acids. Trimming stripped 1 base from V and 4 bases from J, with 7 bases between. CDR3 sequence: CASSIGASYGYTF. As DNA, the CDR3 is TGTGCCAGTAGTATAGGGGCTTCCTATGGCTACACCTTC.

The J gene is TRBJ1-6, the V gene TRBV30; D not resolved. This CDR3 contains 15 residues. CDR1 and CDR2 (germline): GTSNPN, SVGIG (reference sequence). V lost 3 bases to trimming and J lost 7 bases, with 16 bases between them. The CDR3 region is CAWSRDLKDNSPLHF. The CDR3 nucleotides are TGTGCCTGGAGCCGGGATTTAAAGGACAATTCACCCCTCCACTTT.

This rearrangement joins TRBV5-1 to TRBJ2-7; maybe TRBD2 (6 bases). CDR3 size: 14 residues. Trimming left V 0 bases short and J 10 bases short, with 17 bases between. Per germline, CDR1 SGHRS and CDR2 YFSETQ. The DNA for the CDR3 is TGCGCCAGCAGCTTGGGTCAGGGTACGGGGGATCAGTACTTC. This sequence encodes CASSLGQGTGDQYF.

The V gene is TRBV19, the J gene TRBJ1-1; perhaps TRBD1 as D (5 bases). In germline, CDR1 is LNHDA, CDR2 SQIVND (reference sequence). Trimming stripped 7 bases from V and 5 bases from J, with 26 bases between. This CDR3 has 17 residues. Here the CDR3 reads CASNRPGLARERTEAFF. The CDR3, as DNA: TGTGCCAGTAACAGACCGGGACTTGCAAGAGAACGGACTGAAGCTTTCTTT. Full variable domain (rest looked up from reference TRBV19 and TRBJ1-1): DGGITQSPKYLFRKEGQNVTLSCEQNLNHDAMYWYRQDPGQGLRLIYYSQIVNDFQKGDIAEGYSVSREKKESFPLTVTSAQKNPTAFYLCASNRPGLARERTEAFFGQGTRLTVV.

This chain joins TRBV19 and TRBJ2-2; the D gene is possibly TRBD2 (5 bases). Trimming took off 4 bases at V and 1 base at J, with 16 bases between the two ends. Germline loops: CDR1 LNHDA, CDR2 SQIVND (reference sequence). The CDR3 totals 17 residues. DNA for the CDR3: TGTGCCAGTAGTACCTTGGGAGAGATCGGGAACACCGGGGAGCTGTTTTTT. This sequence encodes CASSTLGEIGNTGELFF.

This clone has just a few counts. The rearrangement uses TRBV28 and TRBJ2-3; possible D gene TRBD2, 5 bases. V lost 2 bases and J 1 base, leaving 16 bases between the germline ends. CDR1 and CDR2 (germline): MDHEN, SYDVKM. This CDR3 has 17 amino acids. This CDR3 reads CASSLGPFTSGTDTQYF. The DNA of the CDR3 is TGTGCCAGCAGTTTAGGGCCGTTCACTAGTGGCACAGATACGCAGTATTTT.

V and J are TRBV24-1 and TRBJ2-3, with D perhaps matching TRBD2 (7 bases). CDR1 is KGHDR and CDR2 is SFDVKD in the germline V gene. The CDR3 sequence is 15 residues long. The germline V and J ends were trimmed by 5 bases and 1 base, with 12 bases remaining between them. CDR3 bases: TGTGCCACCAGTGGCCAGGGGAGGGGCACAGATACGCAGTATTTT. Its translation: CATSGQGRGTDTQYF.

The rearrangement joins TRBV6-5 to TRBJ1-6, with 10 bases aligning to TRBD1. CDR1 and CDR2 from the germline V gene are MNHEY and SVGAGI. This CDR3 has 15 residues. The J segment lost 9 bases and the V segment lost 2 bases, leaving 4 bases of the junction unmatched. The CDR3 sequence: CASSYDRGLGSPLHF. For the CDR3, the DNA is TGTGCCAGCAGTTACGACAGGGGGCTGGGTTCACCCCTCCACTTT.

V usage is TRBV5-1 and J usage is TRBJ2-1; TRBD1 is a possible D gene (5 bases). Germline V gene lookup returns CDR1 SGHRS and CDR2 YFSETQ. This CDR3 is 15 amino acids long. Trimming stripped 4 bases from V and 6 bases from J, with 17 bases between. CDR3 amino acids: CASSPLWQGTNEQFF. As DNA, the CDR3 is TGCGCCAGCAGCCCGCTATGGCAGGGAACCAATGAGCAGTTCTTC.

The chain recombines TRBV6-6 with TRBJ2-7, with 7 bases fitting TRBD1. The germline CDR1 and CDR2 sequences are MNHNY and SVGAGI (reference sequence). J gave up 3 bases and V 6 bases, and 11 bases lay outside the gene matches. The CDR3 has 15 amino acids. The CDR3 nucleotides are TGTGCCAGCAGACCGATTTCGGGACAGTTCTACGAGCAGTACTTC. Protein product: CASRPISGQFYEQYF.

This clone was counted a single time. The chain uses TRBV5-5 and TRBJ2-5; weak D call: TRBD2 (6 bases). V was pared by 7 bases and J by 9 bases, with 10 bases between. From germline, CDR1 is SGHKS and CDR2 YYEKEE (reference sequence). This CDR3 is 10 amino acids long. The CDR3 sequence is CASAREAQYF. In DNA form, the CDR3 reads TGTGCCAGCGCGAGGGAGGCCCAGTACTTC.

The chain combines TRBV15 with TRBJ2-1; perhaps TRBD2 as D (5 bases). The V end lost 1 base, the J end lost 1 base, and 11 bases lay between the germline ends. This CDR3 has 16 amino acids. Germline V lookup: CDR1 LNHNV, CDR2 YYDKDF (reference sequence). This chain's CDR3 is CATSRGGSGSYNEQFF. DNA for the CDR3: TGTGCCACCAGCAGAGGCGGGTCCGGTTCCTACAATGAGCAGTTCTTC.

This chain uses TRBV12-5 with TRBJ1-1; a possible D gene is TRBD1 (6 bases). The CDR3 length is 13 residues. CDR1 LGHNT and CDR2 FRNRAP come from the germline V gene. Between the trimmed V and J ends, which lost 8 bases and 3 bases, there was a span of 13 bases. The CDR3 DNA reads as TGTGCTAGTAGCACAGCAGGGGACACTGAAGCTTTCTTT. It encodes CASSTAGDTEAFF.

This clone was seen only once. The chain uses TRBV11-1 and TRBJ2-1; D possibly corresponds to TRBD2 (5 bases). Germline CDR1 is SGHAT and CDR2 is FQDESV (reference sequence). V lost 4 bases, J lost 5 bases, and 9 bases lay in between. CDR3 length: 13 residues. The DNA of the CDR3 is TGTGCCAGCAGCTGGTTCGGGGACAATGAGCAGTTCTTC. It specifies CASSWFGDNEQFF.